This T cell receptor (beta chain) was captured by sequencing in a study of shared clonotypes between healthy human individuals. V lost 2 bases and J lost 4, with 16 bases in between. Germline V gene sequence: CDR1 SGHTA, CDR2 FQGTGA. There are 16 residues in the CDR3. The repertoire was sequenced with immunoSEQ multiplex PCR; TCRdb's copy has only in-frame clones and lacks some. Among approximately 650,000 clones, roughly 95% were seen once, and the ten largest hold around 0.11%. The naive CD8 population came from CD45RO-negative cells selected for CCR7, without terminally differentiated effector memory CD45RA+ cells.

The sequence was obtained from a woman under 40 in good health. Sequencing was performed on naive CD8+ T cells sorted from blood. This chain connects TRBV7-3 to TRBJ2-3; D may be TRBD1 (5 bases). The CDR3 region is CASSLGSAGFSDTQYF. CDR3 nucleotides: TGTGCCAGCAGCTTAGGATCGGCAGGGTTTTCAGATACGCAGTATTTT.